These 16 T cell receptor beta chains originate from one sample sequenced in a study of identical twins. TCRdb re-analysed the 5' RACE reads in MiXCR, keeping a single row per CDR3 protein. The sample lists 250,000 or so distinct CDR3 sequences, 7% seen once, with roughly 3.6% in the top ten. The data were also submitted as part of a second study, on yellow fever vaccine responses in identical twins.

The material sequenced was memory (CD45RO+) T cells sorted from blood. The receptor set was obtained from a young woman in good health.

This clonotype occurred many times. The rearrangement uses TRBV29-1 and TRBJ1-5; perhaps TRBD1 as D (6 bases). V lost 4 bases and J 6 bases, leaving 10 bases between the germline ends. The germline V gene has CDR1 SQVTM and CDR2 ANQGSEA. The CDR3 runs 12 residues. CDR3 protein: CSVGGLGQPQHF. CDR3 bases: TGCAGCGTTGGGGGGCTGGGTCAGCCCCAGCATTTT.

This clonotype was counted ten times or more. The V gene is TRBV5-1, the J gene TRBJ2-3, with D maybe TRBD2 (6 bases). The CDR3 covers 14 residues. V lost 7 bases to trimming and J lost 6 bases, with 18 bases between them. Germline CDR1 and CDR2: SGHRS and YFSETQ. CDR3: CASALASRRDTQYF. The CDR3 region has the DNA TGCGCCAGCGCACTAGCTTCTAGGAGGGATACGCAGTATTTT.

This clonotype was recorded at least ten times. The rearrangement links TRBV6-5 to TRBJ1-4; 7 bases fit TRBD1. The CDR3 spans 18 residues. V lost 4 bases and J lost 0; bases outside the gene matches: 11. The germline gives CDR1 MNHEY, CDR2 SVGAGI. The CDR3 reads CASSLQGPRPTTNEKLFF. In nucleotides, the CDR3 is TGTGCCAGCAGTTTACAGGGGCCCCGGCCTACAACTAATGAAAAACTGTTTTTT.

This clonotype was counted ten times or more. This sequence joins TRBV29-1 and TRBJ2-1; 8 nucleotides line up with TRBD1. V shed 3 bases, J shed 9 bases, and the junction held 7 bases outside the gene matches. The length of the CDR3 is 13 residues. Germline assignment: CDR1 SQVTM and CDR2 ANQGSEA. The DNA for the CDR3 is TGCAGCGTTGATTATAACAGGGGGACTGAGCAGTTCTTC. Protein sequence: CSVDYNRGTEQFF.

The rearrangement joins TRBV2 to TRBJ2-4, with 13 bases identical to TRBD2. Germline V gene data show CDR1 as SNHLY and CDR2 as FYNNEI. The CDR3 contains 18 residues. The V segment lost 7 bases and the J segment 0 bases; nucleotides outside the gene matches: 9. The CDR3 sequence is CASTPMGTSGIAKNIQYF. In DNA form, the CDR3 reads TGTGCCAGCACCCCGATGGGGACTAGCGGGATAGCCAAAAACATTCAGTACTTC.

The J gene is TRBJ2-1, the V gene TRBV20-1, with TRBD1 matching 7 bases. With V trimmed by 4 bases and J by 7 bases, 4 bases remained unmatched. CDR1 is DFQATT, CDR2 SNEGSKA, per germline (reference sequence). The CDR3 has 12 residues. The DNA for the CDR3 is TGCAGTGCTAACGAGGGGGCGAATGAGCAGTTCTTC. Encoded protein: CSANEGANEQFF.

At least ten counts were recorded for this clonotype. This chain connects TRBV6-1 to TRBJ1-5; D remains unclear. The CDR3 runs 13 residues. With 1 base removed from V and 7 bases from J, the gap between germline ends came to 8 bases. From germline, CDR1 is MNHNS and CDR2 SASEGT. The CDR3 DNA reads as TGTGCCAGCAGTGAAGGGCCCATCCAGCCCCAGCATTTT. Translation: CASSEGPIQPQHF.

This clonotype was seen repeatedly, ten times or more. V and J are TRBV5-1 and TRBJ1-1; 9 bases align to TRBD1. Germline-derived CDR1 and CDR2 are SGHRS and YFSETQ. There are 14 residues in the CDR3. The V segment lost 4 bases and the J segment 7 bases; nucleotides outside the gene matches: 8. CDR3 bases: TGCGCCAGCAGCCTGTCCGGACAGGGGATTGAAGCTTTCTTT. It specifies CASSLSGQGIEAFF. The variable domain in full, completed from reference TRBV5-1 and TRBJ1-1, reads KAGVTQTPRYLIKTRGQQVTLSCSPISGHRSVSWYQQTPGQGLQFLFEYFSETQRNKGNFPGRFSGRQFSNSRSEMNVSTLELGDSALYLCASSLSGQGIEAFFGQGTRLTVV.

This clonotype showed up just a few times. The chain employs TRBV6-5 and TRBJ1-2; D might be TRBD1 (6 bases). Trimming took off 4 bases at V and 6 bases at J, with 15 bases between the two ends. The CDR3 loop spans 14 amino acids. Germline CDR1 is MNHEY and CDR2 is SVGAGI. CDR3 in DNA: TGTGCCAGCAGTTTTGCTACAGGGATAGATGGCTACACCTTC. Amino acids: CASSFATGIDGYTF.

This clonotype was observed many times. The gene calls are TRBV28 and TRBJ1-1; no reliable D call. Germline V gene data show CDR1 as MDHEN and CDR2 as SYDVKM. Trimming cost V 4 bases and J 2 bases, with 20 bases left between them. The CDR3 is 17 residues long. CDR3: CASSSDRPGGFNTEAFF. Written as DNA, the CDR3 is TGTGCCAGCAGTTCAGACCGCCCAGGAGGGTTCAACACTGAAGCTTTCTTT.

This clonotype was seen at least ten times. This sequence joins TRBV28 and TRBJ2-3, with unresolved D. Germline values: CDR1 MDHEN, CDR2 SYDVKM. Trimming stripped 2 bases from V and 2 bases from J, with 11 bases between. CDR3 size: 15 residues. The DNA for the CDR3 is TGTGCCAGCAGTTTAGGGATACAGACCACAGATACGCAGTATTTT. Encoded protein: CASSLGIQTTDTQYF.

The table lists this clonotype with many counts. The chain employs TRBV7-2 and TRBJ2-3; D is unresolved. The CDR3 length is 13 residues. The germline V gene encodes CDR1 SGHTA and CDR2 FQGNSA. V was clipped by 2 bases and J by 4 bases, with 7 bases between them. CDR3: CASSLRIADTQYF. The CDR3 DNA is TGTGCCAGCAGCTTAAGAATAGCAGATACGCAGTATTTT.

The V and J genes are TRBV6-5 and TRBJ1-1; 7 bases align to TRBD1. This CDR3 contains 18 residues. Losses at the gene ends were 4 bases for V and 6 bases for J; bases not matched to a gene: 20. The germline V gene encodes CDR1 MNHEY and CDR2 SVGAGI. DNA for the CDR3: TGTGCCAGCAGTTGCCTACAGGGGCGTACCGCCGCTGTCCCTGAAGCTTTCTTT. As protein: CASSCLQGRTAAVPEAFF.

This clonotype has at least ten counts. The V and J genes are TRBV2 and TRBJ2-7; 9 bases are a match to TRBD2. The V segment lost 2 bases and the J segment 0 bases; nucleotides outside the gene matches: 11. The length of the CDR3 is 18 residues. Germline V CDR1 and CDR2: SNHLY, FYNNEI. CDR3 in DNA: TGTGCCAGCAGTGAACAGGCTAGCGGGGCCCCGCCCTCCTACGAGCAGTACTTC. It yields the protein CASSEQASGAPPSYEQYF.

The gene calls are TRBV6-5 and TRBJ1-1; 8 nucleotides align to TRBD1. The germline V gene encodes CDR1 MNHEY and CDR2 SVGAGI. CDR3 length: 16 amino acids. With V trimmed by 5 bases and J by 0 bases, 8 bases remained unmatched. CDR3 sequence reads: CASSHTGGKMNTEAFF. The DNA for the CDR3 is TGTGCCAGCAGTCACACAGGGGGGAAGATGAACACTGAAGCTTTCTTT.

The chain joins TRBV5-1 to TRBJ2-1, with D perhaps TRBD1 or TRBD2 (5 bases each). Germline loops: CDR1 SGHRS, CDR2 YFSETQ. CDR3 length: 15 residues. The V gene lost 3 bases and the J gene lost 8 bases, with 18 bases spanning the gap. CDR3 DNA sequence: TGCGCCAGCAGCTCTGGGAACCGGGACGTCGATGAGCAGTTCTTC. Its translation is CASSSGNRDVDEQFF. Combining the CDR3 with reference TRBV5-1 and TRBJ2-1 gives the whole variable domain KAGVTQTPRYLIKTRGQQVTLSCSPISGHRSVSWYQQTPGQGLQFLFEYFSETQRNKGNFPGRFSGRQFSNSRSEMNVSTLELGDSALYLCASSSGNRDVDEQFFGPGTRLTVL.